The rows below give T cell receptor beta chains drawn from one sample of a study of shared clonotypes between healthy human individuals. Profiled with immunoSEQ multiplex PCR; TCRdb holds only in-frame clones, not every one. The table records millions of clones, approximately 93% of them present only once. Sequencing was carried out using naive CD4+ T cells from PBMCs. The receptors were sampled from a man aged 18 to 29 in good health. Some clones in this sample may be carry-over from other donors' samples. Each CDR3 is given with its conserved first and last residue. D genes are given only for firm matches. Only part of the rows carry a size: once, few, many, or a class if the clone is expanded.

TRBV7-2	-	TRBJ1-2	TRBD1	TGTGCCAGCAGCTTAGAAACAGGGGCAGGTGGCTACACCTTC	CASSLETGAGGYTF
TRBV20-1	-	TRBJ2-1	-	TGCAGTGTCGCGCCTCTCAATGAGCAGTTCTTC	CSVAPLNEQFF
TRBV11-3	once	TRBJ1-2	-	TGTGCCAGCAGTCAGGGCAAGGAGGGAGGCTACACCTTC	CASSQGKEGGYTF
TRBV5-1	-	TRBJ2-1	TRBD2	TGCGCCAGCAGCGAGGGACTATCGAACAATGAGCAGTTCTTC	CASSEGLSNNEQFF
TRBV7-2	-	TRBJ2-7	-	TGTGCCAGCAGCTTAGATATCTCCTACGAGCAGTACTTC	CASSLDISYEQYF
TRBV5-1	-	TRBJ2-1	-	TGCGCCAGCAGCACATCAGGGCTGTCCTACAATGAGCAGTTCTTC	CASSTSGLSYNEQFF
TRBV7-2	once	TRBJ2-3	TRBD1	TGTGCCAGCAGCGCCGGACAGGCCCCAGGGACGCAGTATTTT	CASSAGQAPGTQYF
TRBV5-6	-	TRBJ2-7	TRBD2	TGTGCCAGCACCTACCAAAGCGGGATACCCTACGAGCAGTACTTC	CASTYQSGIPYEQYF
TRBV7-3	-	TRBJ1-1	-	TGTGCCAGCAGCTTCAATACGAGAACTGAAGCTTTCTTT	CASSFNTRTEAFF
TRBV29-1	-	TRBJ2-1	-	TGCAGCGTTGGGGGATCTAGCGCGTTCTACAATGAGCAGTTCTTC	CSVGGSSAFYNEQFF
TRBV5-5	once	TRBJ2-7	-	TGTGCCAGCATGGAAGGGTCCTACGAGCAGTACTTC	CASMEGSYEQYF
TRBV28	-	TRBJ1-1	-	TGTGCCAGCAGAGGGGGGCGGCAGCGATACCCCCAAATGAACACTGAAGCTTTCTTT	CASRGGRQRYPQMNTEAFF
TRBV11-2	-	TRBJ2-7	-	TGTGCCAGCACCTCAACCGAGGGTAGTCGCGAGCAGTACTTC	CASTSTEGSREQYF
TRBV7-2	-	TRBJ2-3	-	TGTGCCAGCAGCTTAGTCGGGGTCACAGATACGCAGTATTTT	CASSLVGVTDTQYF
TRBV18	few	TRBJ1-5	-	TGTGCCAGCTCCGAGGCAAGCAATCAGCCCCAGCATTTT	CASSEASNQPQHF
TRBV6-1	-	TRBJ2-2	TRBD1	TGTGCCACCCCTTCGAGGGGGCTCGGCACCGGGGAGCTGTTTTTT	CATPSRGLGTGELFF